The 24 T cell receptor beta chains below come from one sample, sequenced in a study of beta chain features in type 1 diabetes (dated by TCRdb to the late 2010s). Library prep was done by the immunoSEQ multiplex PCR assay. The entire amount of isolated RNA was reverse transcribed using the High Capacity cDNA Reverse Transcription Kit, so the sequenced TCRB transcripts were expressed ones. TCRdb's version of the immuneACCESS table is confined to in-frame rearrangements and falls short of the full clone set. An unresolved V gene accounts for under half of the shortfall where checked; the remainder is of unknown origin. A total of more than 350,000 clones appear in this sample, approximately 10% of them only once. Clones ranked in the top ten supply 0.046% of the sample. Sequences were obtained from naive CD4+ T cells from blood. The label giving this sample's cell subset or site can be read as: true naive CD4+ T cells. The origin of the receptors is a woman younger than 30 in good health.

This clone came up a few times. The chain is built from TRBV14 and TRBJ1-1; D possibly corresponds to TRBD1 (6 bases). V lost 6 bases and J lost 10, with 33 bases in between. The CDR3 contains 18 residues. CDR1 and CDR2 (germline): SGHDN, FVKESK. CDR3 loop: CASRPLVLRRGSGGGAFF. DNA for the CDR3: TGTGCCAGCAGACCCCTAGTACTAAGGAGGGGGAGTGGCGGTGGAGCTTTCTTT.

The chain recombines TRBV6-5 with TRBJ2-3, with D possibly matching TRBD1 (5 bases). The CDR3 spans 15 residues. In germline, CDR1 is MNHEY, CDR2 SVGAGI. Trimming shortened V by 7 bases and J by 0 bases, and 14 bases separated the two germline ends. Here the CDR3 reads CASKGKISSTDTQYF. The CDR3 nucleotides are TGTGCCAGCAAGGGGAAAATATCTAGCACAGATACGCAGTATTTT.

This clone was observed a handful of times. The same CDR3 arises from other DNA sequences in this sample as well. V and J are TRBV7-3 and TRBJ2-5; no reliable D call. The V and J ends lost 3 bases and 2 bases respectively, with 7 bases between them. The germline CDR1 and CDR2 sequences are SGHTA and FQGTGA. CDR3 size: 13 residues. CDR3 sequence reads: CASSLGRQETQYF. CDR3 DNA: TGTGCCAGCAGCTTGGGTCGGCAAGAGACCCAGTACTTC.

The chain uses TRBV7-2 and TRBJ1-6; D perhaps matches TRBD1 (5 bases). V was clipped by 5 bases and J by 4 bases, with 15 bases between them. Germline V CDR1 and CDR2: SGHTA, FQGNSA. CDR3 length equals 16 residues. The CDR3 reads CASSPGRPVYNSPLHF. CDR3 DNA: TGTGCCAGCAGCCCGGGACGGCCAGTTTATAATTCACCCCTCCACTTT.

This clone was observed a handful of times. The chain is built from TRBV18 and TRBJ2-5, with TRBD1 matching over 9 bases. Germline CDR1 is KGHSH and CDR2 is LQKENI. The CDR3 has 15 amino acids. V trimming: 2 bases; J trimming: 2 bases; junction bases outside the gene matches: 3. The DNA for the CDR3 is TGTGCCAGCTCACCAGGGACAGGGACGCAAGAGACCCAGTACTTC. Translated, it gives CASSPGTGTQETQYF.

The J gene is TRBJ1-1, the V gene TRBV10-3, with a weak D call TRBD1 (5 bases). Germline loops: CDR1 ENHRY, CDR2 SYGVKD. Trimming left V 0 bases short and J 6 bases short, with 20 bases between. CDR3 length equals 17 residues. In nucleotides, the CDR3 is TGTGCCATCAGTGAGTCCGGACAAAGATTTTCCCTATCTGAAGCTTTCTTT. It translates to CAISESGQRFSLSEAFF.

The chain uses TRBV5-1 and TRBJ2-7; TRBD2 is a possible D gene (5 bases). V was cut by 5 bases and J by 7 bases, with 19 bases left in between. Germline V gives CDR1 SGHRS, CDR2 YFSETQ. This CDR3 has 14 amino acids. In nucleotides, the CDR3 is TGCGCCAGCAGTCGTACCGGGAACTACGTGGAGCAGTACTTC. Translation gives CASSRTGNYVEQYF. Full variable domain (rest looked up from reference TRBV5-1 and TRBJ2-7): KAGVTQTPRYLIKTRGQQVTLSCSPISGHRSVSWYQQTPGQGLQFLFEYFSETQRNKGNFPGRFSGRQFSNSRSEMNVSTLELGDSALYLCASSRTGNYVEQYFGPGTRLTVT.

V usage is TRBV2 and J usage is TRBJ1-5; no clear D. From germline, CDR1 is SNHLY and CDR2 FYNNEI. V lost 7 bases and J lost 3, with 10 bases in between. CDR3 size: 13 residues. CDR3: CASNLGNNQPQHF. CDR3 sequence (DNA): TGTGCCAGCAATTTGGGGAACAATCAGCCCCAGCATTTT.

This clone was picked up a small number of times. J is TRBJ1-1 and V is TRBV30; no reliable D call. The CDR3 spans 15 residues. Germline CDR1 reads GTSNPN; CDR2 reads SVGIG (reference sequence). The germline V and J ends were trimmed by 0 bases and 1 base, with 12 bases remaining between them. The CDR3 DNA follows: TGTGCCTGGAGTGTACAAGTCATTCAGAACACTGAAGCTTTCTTT. Protein: CAWSVQVIQNTEAFF.

This clone showed up just a few times. Additional DNA sequences in this sample encode the identical CDR3. The chain has TRBV7-9 and TRBJ2-3; no definite D call. Trimming took off 3 bases at V and 1 base at J, with 8 bases between the two ends. The CDR3 spans 14 residues. Germline V gives CDR1 SEHNR, CDR2 FQNEAQ (reference sequence). The CDR3 spells CASSFGRGTDTQYF. The CDR3 DNA reads as TGTGCCAGCAGCTTCGGTCGGGGCACAGATACGCAGTATTTT.

This clone has just a few counts. The V call is TRBV29-1, the J call TRBJ1-1; TRBD1 is a possible D gene (6 bases). With 6 bases removed from V and 2 bases from J, the gap between germline ends came to 19 bases. Germline CDR1 SQVTM, CDR2 ANQGSEA. CDR3 length: 15 residues. CDR3 sequence reads: CSVGTRQEINTEAFF. CDR3 bases: TGCAGCGTGGGTACCCGACAGGAGATTAACACTGAAGCTTTCTTT.

This clone has only a few counts. The chain uses TRBV5-1 and TRBJ2-2; D may be TRBD1 (6 bases). This CDR3 contains 15 residues. CDR1 SGHRS and CDR2 YFSETQ come from the germline V gene. Trimming left V 6 bases short and J 3 bases short, with 15 bases between. The CDR3 DNA follows: TGCGCCAGCACCCCCAAAGCAGGGGACACCGGGGAGCTGTTTTTT. It yields the protein CASTPKAGDTGELFF.

The V call is TRBV29-1, the J call TRBJ1-1; the D is unclear. Germline assignment: CDR1 SQVTM and CDR2 ANQGSEA. Trimming took off 6 bases at V and 6 bases at J, with 11 bases between the two ends. CDR3 length: 11 residues. The CDR3 DNA follows: TGCAGCGTGCGAAGTATGGCTGAAGCTTTCTTT. It yields the protein CSVRSMAEAFF. The full variable domain, completed using reference TRBV29-1 and TRBJ1-1, is SAVISQKPSRDICQRGTSLTIQCQVDSQVTMMFWYRQQPGQSLTLIATANQGSEATYESGFVIDKFPISRPNLTFSTLTVSNMSPEDSSIYLCSVRSMAEAFFGQGTRLTVV.

This clone was counted at least ten times. The rearrangement joins TRBV29-1 to TRBJ2-4; D might be TRBD2 (6 bases). CDR1 and CDR2 (germline): SQVTM, ANQGSEA. The CDR3 is 15 amino acids. V lost 4 bases, J lost 0 bases, and 13 bases lay in between. The CDR3 here is CSVGGVGLAKNIQYF. The CDR3 nucleotides are TGCAGCGTTGGGGGGGTCGGCCTAGCCAAAAACATTCAGTACTTC. The full variable domain, its missing parts supplied by reference TRBV29-1 and TRBJ2-4, is SAVISQKPSRDICQRGTSLTIQCQVDSQVTMMFWYRQQPGQSLTLIATANQGSEATYESGFVIDKFPISRPNLTFSTLTVSNMSPEDSSIYLCSVGGVGLAKNIQYFGAGTRLSVL.

The sample holds a few counts of this clone. CDR3 nucleotides: TGTGCCAGCAGCGTAGGGACTAGCTTCGAGCAGTACTTC. This encodes CASSVGTSFEQYF. The V gene is TRBV9, the J gene TRBJ2-7, with TRBD2 identical over 8 bases. J gave up 6 bases and V 0 bases, and 2 bases lay outside the gene matches. From germline, CDR1 is SGDLS and CDR2 YYNGEE. The CDR3 extends over 13 amino acids.

This clone was seen only a few times. This chain links TRBV19 with TRBJ2-1; 10 bases align to TRBD2. CDR1 and CDR2 (germline): LNHDA, SQIVND (reference sequence). The CDR3 totals 14 residues. Germline trimming cut 8 bases from V and 10 bases from J; bases unmatched to any gene: 11. The CDR3 nucleotides are TGTGCCAGTGGACTAGCGGAGGGCTTTCGGGAGCAGTTCTTC. Residues: CASGLAEGFREQFF.

This chain uses TRBV19 with TRBJ1-2; no clear D gene. Trimming stripped 5 bases from V and 5 bases from J, with 12 bases between. The CDR3 runs 13 residues. CDR1 and CDR2 (germline): LNHDA, SQIVND (reference sequence). The CDR3 is CASSATEGYGYTF. CDR3 coding DNA: TGTGCCAGTAGTGCGACGGAAGGTTATGGCTACACCTTC.

This clone was recorded a few times. The CDR3: CASSWGGGGDEQYF. Here the CDR3 DNA reads TGCGCCAGCAGCTGGGGAGGAGGGGGCGACGAGCAGTACTTC. The chain is built from TRBV5-1 and TRBJ2-7; a weak D match, TRBD1 (7 bases). Trimming removed 3 bases at V and 5 bases at J, with 15 bases between. This CDR3 comprises 14 residues. Germline-derived CDR1 and CDR2 are SGHRS and YFSETQ.

Only a few counts were recorded for this clone. V and J are TRBV5-1 and TRBJ2-3, with 7 bases fitting TRBD1. Trimming at V came to 6 bases and at J to 0 bases, leaving 4 bases not matched to a gene. The CDR3 is 14 amino acids. Germline V gene sequence: CDR1 SGHRS, CDR2 YFSETQ. The CDR3 nucleotides read TGCGCCAGCACGTCGACAGGGAGCACAGATACGCAGTATTTT. Residues: CASTSTGSTDTQYF.

This clone has more than one count but fewer than ten. The sample has other DNA sequences that encode this CDR3 too. The rearrangement uses TRBV29-1 and TRBJ2-3; D is unresolved. The ends were cut back, 3 bases at V and 0 bases at J, with 4 bases in the middle. The length of the CDR3 is 12 residues. Germline CDR1 reads SQVTM; CDR2 reads ANQGSEA. DNA for the CDR3: TGCAGCGTTGACAGAAGCACAGATACGCAGTATTTT. This gives the protein CSVDRSTDTQYF.

The chain combines TRBV28 with TRBJ1-2; D gene ambiguous. The CDR3 contains 13 residues. Germline CDR1 MDHEN, CDR2 SYDVKM. Trimming shortened V by 5 bases and J by 4 bases, and 11 bases separated the two germline ends. The CDR3 loop is CASSPGAGYGYTF. The CDR3 DNA is TGTGCCAGCAGTCCCGGAGCAGGCTATGGCTACACCTTC.

This chain uses TRBV4-3 with TRBJ2-4, with 7 bases matching TRBD1. In germline, CDR1 is LGHNA, CDR2 YSLEER. The length of the CDR3 is 19 residues. Trimming at V came to 0 bases and at J to 1 base, leaving 12 bases not matched to a gene. Here the CDR3 reads CASSQERTGGAKAKNIQYF. CDR3 DNA sequence: TGCGCCAGCAGCCAAGAGCGGACAGGAGGCGCGAAGGCCAAAAACATTCAGTACTTC.

A few counts support this clone. The chain links TRBV29-1 to TRBJ2-3; D is ambiguous. The CDR3 has 12 amino acids. The germline CDR1 and CDR2 sequences are SQVTM and ANQGSEA. Trimming took 1 base from V and 6 from J, leaving 8 bases between them. CDR3 protein: CSVEAKRDTQYF. DNA for the CDR3: TGCAGCGTTGAAGCAAAAAGGGATACGCAGTATTTT.

This clone has just a few counts. V gene TRBV10-3 combines with J gene TRBJ2-7; no definite D call. V lost 2 bases, J lost 4 bases, and 9 bases lay in between. Looked up from germline, CDR1 is ENHRY and CDR2 is SYGVKD. This CDR3 comprises 13 residues. The DNA of the CDR3 is TGTGCCATCAGTGAGGTGGCAGATTACGAGCAGTACGTC. Residues: CAISEVADYEQYV.